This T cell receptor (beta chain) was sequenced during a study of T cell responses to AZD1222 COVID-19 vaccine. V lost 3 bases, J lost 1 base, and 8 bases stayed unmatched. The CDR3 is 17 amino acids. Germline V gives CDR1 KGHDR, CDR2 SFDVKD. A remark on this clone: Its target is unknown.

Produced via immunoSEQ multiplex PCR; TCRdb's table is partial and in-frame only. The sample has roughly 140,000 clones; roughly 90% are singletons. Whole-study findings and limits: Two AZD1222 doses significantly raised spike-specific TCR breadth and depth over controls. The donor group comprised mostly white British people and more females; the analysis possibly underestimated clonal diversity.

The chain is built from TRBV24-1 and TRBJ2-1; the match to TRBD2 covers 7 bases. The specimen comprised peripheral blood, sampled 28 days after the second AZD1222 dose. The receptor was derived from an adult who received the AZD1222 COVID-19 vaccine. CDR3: CATSDTPQAGSYNEQFF. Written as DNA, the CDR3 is TGTGCCACCAGTGATACCCCGCAAGCGGGGTCCTACAATGAGCAGTTCTTC.